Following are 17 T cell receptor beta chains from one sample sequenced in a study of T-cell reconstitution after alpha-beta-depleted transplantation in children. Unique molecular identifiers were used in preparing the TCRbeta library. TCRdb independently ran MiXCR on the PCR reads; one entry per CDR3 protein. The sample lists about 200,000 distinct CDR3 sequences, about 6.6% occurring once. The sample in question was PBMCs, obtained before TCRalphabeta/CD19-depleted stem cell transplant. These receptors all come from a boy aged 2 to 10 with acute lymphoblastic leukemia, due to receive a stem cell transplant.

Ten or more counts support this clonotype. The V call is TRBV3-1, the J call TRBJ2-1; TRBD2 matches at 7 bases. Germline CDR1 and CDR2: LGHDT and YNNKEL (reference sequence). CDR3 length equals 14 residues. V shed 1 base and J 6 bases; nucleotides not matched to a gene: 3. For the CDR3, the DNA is TGTGCCAGCAGCCAAGGGACTAGGGGCAATGAGCAGTTCTTC. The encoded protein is CASSQGTRGNEQFF.

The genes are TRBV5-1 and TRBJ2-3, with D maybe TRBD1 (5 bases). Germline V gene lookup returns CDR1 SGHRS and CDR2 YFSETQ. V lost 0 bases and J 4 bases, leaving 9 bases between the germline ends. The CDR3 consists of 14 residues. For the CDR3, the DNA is TGCGCCAGCAGCTTGGTTTTAGGGGCAGATACGCAGTATTTT. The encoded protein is CASSLVLGADTQYF.

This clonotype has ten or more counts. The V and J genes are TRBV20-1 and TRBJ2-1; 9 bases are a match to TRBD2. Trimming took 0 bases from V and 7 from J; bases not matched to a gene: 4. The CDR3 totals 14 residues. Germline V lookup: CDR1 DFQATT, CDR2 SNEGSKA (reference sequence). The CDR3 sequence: CSARDYLAGNEQFF. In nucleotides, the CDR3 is TGCAGTGCTAGAGATTATCTAGCGGGGAATGAGCAGTTCTTC.

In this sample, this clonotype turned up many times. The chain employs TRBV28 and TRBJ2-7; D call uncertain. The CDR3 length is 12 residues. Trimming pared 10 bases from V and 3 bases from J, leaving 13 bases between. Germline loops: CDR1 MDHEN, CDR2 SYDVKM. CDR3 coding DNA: TGTGCCACAGCAACAAACGGCTACGAGCAGTACTTC. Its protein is CATATNGYEQYF.

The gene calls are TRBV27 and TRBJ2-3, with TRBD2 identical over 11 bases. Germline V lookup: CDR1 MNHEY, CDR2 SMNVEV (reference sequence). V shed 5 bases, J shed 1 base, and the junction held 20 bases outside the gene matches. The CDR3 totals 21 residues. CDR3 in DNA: TGTGCCAGCAGTACCACTAGCGGGAGCCCAGAGAAGGATTACGGCACAGATACGCAGTATTTT. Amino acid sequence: CASSTTSGSPEKDYGTDTQYF.

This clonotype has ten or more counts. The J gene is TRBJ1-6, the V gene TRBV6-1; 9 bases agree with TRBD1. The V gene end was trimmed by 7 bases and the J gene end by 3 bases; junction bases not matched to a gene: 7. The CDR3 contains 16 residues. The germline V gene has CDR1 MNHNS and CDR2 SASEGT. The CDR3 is CASTETGGGYNSPLHF. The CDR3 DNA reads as TGTGCCAGCACCGAGACAGGGGGGGGCTATAATTCACCCCTCCACTTT.

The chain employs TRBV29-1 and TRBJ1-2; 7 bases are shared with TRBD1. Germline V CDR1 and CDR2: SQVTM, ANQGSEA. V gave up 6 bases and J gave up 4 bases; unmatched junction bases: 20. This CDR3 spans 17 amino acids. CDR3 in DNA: TGCAGCGTCAAGACAGGGTTCCTAGGACTTTTATCCTATGGCTACACCTTC. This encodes CSVKTGFLGLLSYGYTF. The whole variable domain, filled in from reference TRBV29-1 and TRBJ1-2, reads SAVISQKPSRDICQRGTSLTIQCQVDSQVTMMFWYRQQPGQSLTLIATANQGSEATYESGFVIDKFPISRPNLTFSTLTVSNMSPEDSSIYLCSVKTGFLGLLSYGYTFGSGTRLTVV.

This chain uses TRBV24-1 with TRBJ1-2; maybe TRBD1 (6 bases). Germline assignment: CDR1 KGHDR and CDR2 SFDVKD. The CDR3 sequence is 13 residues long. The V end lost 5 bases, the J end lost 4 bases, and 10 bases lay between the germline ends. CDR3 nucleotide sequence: TGTGCCACCAGTGCGGGGACACGCTATGGCTACACCTTC. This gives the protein CATSAGTRYGYTF.

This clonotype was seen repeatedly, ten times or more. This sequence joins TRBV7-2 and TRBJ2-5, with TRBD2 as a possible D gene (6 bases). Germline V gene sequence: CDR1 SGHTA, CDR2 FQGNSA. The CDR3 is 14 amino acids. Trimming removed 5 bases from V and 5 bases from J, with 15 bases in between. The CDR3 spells CASSHPLASETQYF. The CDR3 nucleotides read TGTGCCAGCAGCCACCCTCTAGCGTCGGAGACCCAGTACTTC. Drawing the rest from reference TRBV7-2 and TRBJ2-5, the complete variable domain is GAGVSQSPSNKVTEKGKDVELRCDPISGHTALYWYRQSLGQGLEFLIYFQGNSAPDKSGLPSDRFSAERTGGSVSTLTIQRTQQEDSAVYLCASSHPLASETQYFGPGTRLLVL.

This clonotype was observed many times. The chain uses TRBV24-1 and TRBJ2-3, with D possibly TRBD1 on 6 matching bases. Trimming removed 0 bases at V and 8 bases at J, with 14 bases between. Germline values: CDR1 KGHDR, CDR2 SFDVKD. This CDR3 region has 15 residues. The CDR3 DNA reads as TGTGCCACCAGTGATTTGCGAGGGGGATTGGTTACGCAGTATTTT. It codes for CATSDLRGGLVTQYF.

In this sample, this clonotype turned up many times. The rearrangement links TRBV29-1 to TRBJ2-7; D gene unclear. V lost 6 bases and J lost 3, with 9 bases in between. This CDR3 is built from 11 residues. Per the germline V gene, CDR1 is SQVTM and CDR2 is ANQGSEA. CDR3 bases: TGCAGCGTGGCAGACTTCTACGAGCAGTACTTC. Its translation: CSVADFYEQYF.

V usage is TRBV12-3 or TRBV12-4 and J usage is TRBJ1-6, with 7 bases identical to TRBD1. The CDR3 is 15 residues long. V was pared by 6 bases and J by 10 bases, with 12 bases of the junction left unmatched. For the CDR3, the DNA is TGTGCCAGCAGCCTGACAGGGTTCGCGAGGTCACCCCTCCACTTT. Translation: CASSLTGFARSPLHF.

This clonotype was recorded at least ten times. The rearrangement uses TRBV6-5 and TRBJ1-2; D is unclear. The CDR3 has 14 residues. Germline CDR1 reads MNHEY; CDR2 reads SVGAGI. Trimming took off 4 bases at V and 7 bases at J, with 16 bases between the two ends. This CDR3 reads CASSSRYDELGYTF. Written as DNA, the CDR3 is TGTGCCAGCAGTTCCCGTTATGATGAGCTTGGCTACACCTTC.

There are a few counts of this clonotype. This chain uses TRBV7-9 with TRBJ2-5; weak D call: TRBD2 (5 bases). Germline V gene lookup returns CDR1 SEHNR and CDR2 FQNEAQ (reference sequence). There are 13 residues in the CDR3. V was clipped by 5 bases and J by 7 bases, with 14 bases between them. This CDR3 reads CASSPLDRGTQYF. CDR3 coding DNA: TGTGCCAGCAGCCCCCTGGACCGGGGGACCCAGTACTTC.

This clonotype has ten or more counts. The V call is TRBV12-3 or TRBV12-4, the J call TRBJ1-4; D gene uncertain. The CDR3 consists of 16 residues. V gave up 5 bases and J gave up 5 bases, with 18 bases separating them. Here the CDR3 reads CASSPRLGRVNEKLFF. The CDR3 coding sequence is TGTGCCAGCAGTCCGCGACTCGGGAGGGTAAATGAAAAACTGTTTTTT.

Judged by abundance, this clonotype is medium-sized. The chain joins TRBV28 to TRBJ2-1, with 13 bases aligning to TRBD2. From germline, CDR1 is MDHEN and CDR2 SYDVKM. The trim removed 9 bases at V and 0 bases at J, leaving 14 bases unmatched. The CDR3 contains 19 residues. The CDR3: CASTTLGLAGRPSYNEQFF. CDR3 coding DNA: TGTGCCAGTACTACCCTGGGACTAGCGGGAAGGCCCTCCTACAATGAGCAGTTCTTC. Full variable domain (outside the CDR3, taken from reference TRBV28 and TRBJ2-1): DVKVTQSSRYLVKRTGEKVFLECVQDMDHENMFWYRQDPGLGLRLIYFSYDVKMKEKGDIPEGYSVSREKKERFSLILESASTNQTSMYLCASTTLGLAGRPSYNEQFFGPGTRLTVL.

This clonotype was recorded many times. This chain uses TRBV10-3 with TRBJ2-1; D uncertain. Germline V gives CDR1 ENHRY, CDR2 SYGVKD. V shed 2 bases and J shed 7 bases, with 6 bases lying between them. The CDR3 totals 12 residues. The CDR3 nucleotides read TGTGCCATCAGTGAGAGCGCGAATGAGCAGTTCTTC. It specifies CAISESANEQFF.